One sample yielded the 16 T cell receptor beta chains listed below, sequenced in a study of blood T cell repertoires in COVID-19. TCRdb's table, derived via immunoSEQ multiplex PCR, lists solely in-frame clones and lacks some. The sample contains around 310,000 clones, 75% to 95% of which appear only once. Source material: peripheral blood. Receptor source: a woman aged 25 to 39 with COVID-19, enrolled during active disease.

Written as DNA, the CDR3 is TGTGCCAGCAGTGAGGGGCGAGGAAACACTGAAGCTTTCTTT. This sequence encodes CASSEGRGNTEAFF. The rearrangement uses TRBV2 and TRBJ1-1; D perhaps matches TRBD1 (5 bases). Deletions cut 3 bases from V and 2 bases from J, with 10 bases between. The CDR3 runs 14 residues. The germline V gene has CDR1 SNHLY and CDR2 FYNNEI.

The chain joins TRBV10-3 to TRBJ1-1; D perhaps matches TRBD1 (6 bases). Trimming shortened V by 6 bases and J by 3 bases, and 11 bases separated the two germline ends. Germline V gives CDR1 ENHRY, CDR2 SYGVKD. This CDR3 region has 13 residues. Here the CDR3 reads CAISRQVHTEAFF. DNA of the CDR3: TGTGCCATCAGCCGACAGGTGCACACTGAAGCTTTCTTT.

The chain carries TRBV18 and TRBJ1-2, with TRBD1 identical over 8 bases. J lost 4 bases, V lost 3 bases, and 7 bases had no gene match. This CDR3 has 15 residues. Per germline, CDR1 KGHSH and CDR2 LQKENI. CDR3 amino acids: CASSPRQGFGYGYTF. The CDR3 coding sequence is TGTGCCAGCTCACCGCGACAGGGGTTCGGCTATGGCTACACCTTC.

The rearrangement links TRBV5-1 to TRBJ1-6; the D gene is possibly TRBD1 (6 bases). CDR3 length: 14 residues. The germline V and J ends were trimmed by 1 base and 10 bases, with 12 bases remaining between them. Per germline, CDR1 SGHRS and CDR2 YFSETQ. CDR3 coding DNA: TGCGCCAGCAGCTTGTCCACAGGGAAATCACCCCTCCACTTT. Amino acid sequence: CASSLSTGKSPLHF. The full variable domain, completed using reference TRBV5-1 and TRBJ1-6, is KAGVTQTPRYLIKTRGQQVTLSCSPISGHRSVSWYQQTPGQGLQFLFEYFSETQRNKGNFPGRFSGRQFSNSRSEMNVSTLELGDSALYLCASSLSTGKSPLHFGNGTRLTVT.

The chain uses TRBV5-1 and TRBJ1-2; no firm D call. V was pared by 0 bases and J by 0 bases, with 6 bases between. CDR3 size: 14 residues. The V gene's germline CDR1 is SGHRS and CDR2 YFSETQ. CDR3 coding DNA: TGCGCCAGCAGCTTGGGGCCGACTAACTATGGCTACACCTTC. Translating gives CASSLGPTNYGYTF.

The chain employs TRBV19 and TRBJ2-2, with TRBD2 matching 7 bases. The CDR3 consists of 15 residues. Germline V gene data show CDR1 as LNHDA and CDR2 as SQIVND (reference sequence). V trimming: 7 bases; J trimming: 4 bases; junction bases outside the gene matches: 9. The CDR3: CASIGPAGLTGELFF. The CDR3 coding sequence is TGTGCCAGTATAGGACCAGCGGGACTCACCGGGGAGCTGTTTTTT.

The chain couples TRBV5-6 to TRBJ2-7; the D gene is possibly TRBD1 (6 bases). The length of the CDR3 is 13 residues. Germline values: CDR1 SGHDT, CDR2 YYEEEE. Deletions cut 5 bases from V and 6 bases from J, with 15 bases between. In DNA, the CDR3 is TGTGCCAGCAGTAGGGGGTACTCATCCGAGCAGTACTTC. Translation gives CASSRGYSSEQYF.

The V gene is TRBV15, the J gene TRBJ2-7, with D perhaps matching TRBD1 (5 bases). Between the trimmed V and J ends, which lost 5 bases and 7 bases, there was a span of 15 bases. CDR3 length: 13 residues. The V gene's germline CDR1 is LNHNV and CDR2 YYDKDF (reference sequence). The CDR3 reads CATSSTIPGEQYF. CDR3 sequence (DNA): TGTGCCACCAGCTCGACGATTCCAGGGGAGCAGTACTTC.

This rearrangement joins TRBV19 to TRBJ2-2, with a tentative D call TRBD2 (5 bases). The CDR3 runs 17 residues. CDR1 LNHDA and CDR2 SQIVND come from the germline V gene (reference sequence). Trimming took off 6 bases at V and 0 bases at J, with 17 bases between the two ends. The CDR3 DNA is TGTGCCAGTAGCACAACTGGGAGCCGGACGAACACCGGGGAGCTGTTTTTT. Amino acids: CASSTTGSRTNTGELFF.

This clone was seen a single time. The chain couples TRBV4-1 to TRBJ2-3, with D unclear. Trimming left V 3 bases short and J 6 bases short, with 10 bases between. Per germline, CDR1 MGHRA and CDR2 YSYEKL. CDR3 length: 13 residues. DNA for the CDR3: TGCGCCAGCAGCCAGTACTACGGTGATACGCAGTATTTT. Translation gives CASSQYYGDTQYF.

The chain links TRBV7-2 to TRBJ2-5; 7 bases fit TRBD2. J was trimmed by 6 bases and V by 1 base; bases with no gene match: 5. CDR3 length equals 14 residues. Germline loops: CDR1 SGHTA, CDR2 FQGNSA. The CDR3 loop reads CASSLGREAQTQYF. DNA for the CDR3: TGTGCCAGCAGCTTAGGACGGGAGGCCCAGACCCAGTACTTC.

The V gene is TRBV10-1, the J gene TRBJ1-1; D possibly corresponds to TRBD1 (6 bases). The germline V and J ends were trimmed by 3 bases and 6 bases, with 14 bases remaining between them. CDR1 WNHNN and CDR2 SYGVQD come from the germline V gene (reference sequence). This CDR3 has 14 residues. The CDR3 sequence is CASSESGRGAEAFF. In nucleotides, the CDR3 is TGCGCCAGCAGTGAATCCGGGAGGGGGGCTGAAGCTTTCTTT.

The chain combines TRBV29-1 with TRBJ2-1, with D maybe TRBD2 (5 bases). Per the germline V gene, CDR1 is SQVTM and CDR2 is ANQGSEA. The V gene lost 8 bases and the J gene lost 7 bases, with 12 bases spanning the gap. The CDR3 totals 11 residues. CDR3 sequence: CSSSGGNEQFF. The CDR3 region has the DNA TGCAGCTCATCGGGCGGGAATGAGCAGTTCTTC.

J is TRBJ1-3 and V is TRBV7-9; D ambiguous. The CDR3 runs 14 residues. Germline values: CDR1 SEHNR, CDR2 FQNEAQ (reference sequence). V was trimmed by 3 bases and J by 0 bases, leaving 6 bases between them. The CDR3 region has the DNA TGTGCCAGCAGCTTCCTTTCCTCTGGAAACACCATATATTTT. This translates into CASSFLSSGNTIYF.

The chain employs TRBV5-1 and TRBJ2-7; D is perhaps TRBD2 (6 bases). With 0 bases removed from V and 2 bases from J, the gap between germline ends came to 9 bases. The CDR3 runs 14 residues. Per the germline V gene, CDR1 is SGHRS and CDR2 is YFSETQ. CDR3 in DNA: TGCGCCAGCAGCTTGGCGGTAGCGGCCTACGAGCAGTACTTC. As protein: CASSLAVAAYEQYF.

The chain recombines TRBV10-3 with TRBJ2-2, with D perhaps TRBD1 (6 bases). The CDR3 runs to 16 residues. V was shortened by 6 bases and J by 4 bases, with 18 bases between the two germline ends. Germline loops: CDR1 ENHRY, CDR2 SYGVKD. CDR3 in amino acids: CAISIQPGVGTGELFF. Written as DNA, the CDR3 is TGTGCCATCAGCATCCAACCAGGGGTGGGCACCGGGGAGCTGTTTTTT.